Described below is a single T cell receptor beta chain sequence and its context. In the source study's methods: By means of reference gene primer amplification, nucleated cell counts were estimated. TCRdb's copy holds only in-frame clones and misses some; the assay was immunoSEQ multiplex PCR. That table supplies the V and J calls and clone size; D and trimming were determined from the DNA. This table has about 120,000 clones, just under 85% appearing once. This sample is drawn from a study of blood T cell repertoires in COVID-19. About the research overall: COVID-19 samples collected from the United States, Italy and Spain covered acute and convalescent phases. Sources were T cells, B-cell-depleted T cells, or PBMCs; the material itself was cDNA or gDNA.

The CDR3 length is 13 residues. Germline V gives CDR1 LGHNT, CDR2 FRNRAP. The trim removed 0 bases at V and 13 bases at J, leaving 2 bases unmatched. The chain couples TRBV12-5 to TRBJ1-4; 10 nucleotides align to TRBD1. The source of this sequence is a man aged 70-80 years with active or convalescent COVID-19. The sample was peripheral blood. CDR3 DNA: TGTGCTAGTGGTTTGGTAGGGACAGGGGTACTGTTTTTT. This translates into CASGLVGTGVLFF.